This T cell receptor beta chain appears in the sequencing data of a study of CD8 T cells in ankylosing spondylitis. Findings of the study overall: Matched ankylosing spondylitis synovial fluid reportedly showed significant enrichment of disease-linked clones. Existing reports had already noted some motif variants in reactive arthritis synovial fluid and blood.

This clonotype was detected a few times. Its antigen remains unknown. This CDR3 contains 15 residues. CDR1 and CDR2 from the germline V gene are DFQATT and SNEGSKA (reference sequence). Trimming cost V 5 bases and J 9 bases; bases outside gene matches: 12. One entry per CDR3 protein results from TCRdb running MiXCR on the 5' RACE reads. The sample lists approximately 290,000 distinct CDR3 sequences, around 21% occurring once. The sequence was collected from a female donor with ankylosing spondylitis or in good health (not recorded which). The rearrangement links TRBV20-1 to TRBJ2-1; TRBD2 matches at 11 bases. The sequencing sample was made of blood, either unsorted or a sorted T cell fraction (not recorded which). In DNA form, the CDR3 reads TGCAGTGCTCTGATACTAGCGGGAGAATCGGGTGAGCAGTTCTTC. Translated: CSALILAGESGEQFF.